Following are 19 T cell receptor beta chains from one sample sequenced in a study of human T cells and chemical hapten exposure. TCRdb re-called the RACE reads with MiXCR, one entry per CDR3 protein. The data hold some 120,000 distinct CDR3 sequences, with roughly 9.5% observed a single time. As to time point: healthy volunteer bleed at 2 weeks. Total RNA was isolated from whole blood that had not been fractionated. The specimen sequenced was whole blood. The receptor source for this set is a male donor in good health. Some clones in this sample may be carry-over from other donors' samples.

Comment on this clonotype: A read error may explain this, as a much larger clone is one base away. The V gene is TRBV5-1, the J gene TRBJ2-3, with 11 bases that match TRBD2. The CDR3 consists of 15 residues. Germline CDR1 SGHRS, CDR2 YFSETQ. The CDR3 DNA follows: TGCACCAGCACCTTAGCGGGAGGGCCTGCAGATACGCAGTATTTT. As protein: CTSTLAGGPADTQYF.

This clonotype has a count of ten or more. V is TRBV5-5 and J is TRBJ2-5; 7 positions match TRBD1. The CDR3 is made up of 17 amino acids. V lost 0 bases, J lost 9 bases, and 17 bases stayed unmatched. Germline CDR1 is SGHKS and CDR2 is YYEKEE (reference sequence). The CDR3 DNA is TGTGCCAGCAGCTTGGCTCCCGGGACAGCCACCAAGAGACCCCAGTACTTC. This gives the protein CASSLAPGTATKRPQYF.

The V call is TRBV7-2, the J call TRBJ1-6; no definite D call. Looked up from germline, CDR1 is SGHTA and CDR2 is FQGNSA. V lost 1 base and J 6 bases, leaving 7 bases between the germline ends. The CDR3 contains 14 residues. CDR3 protein: CASSLGWANSPLHF. CDR3 DNA: TGTGCCAGCAGCTTAGGATGGGCTAATTCACCCCTCCACTTT.

This clonotype was observed a handful of times. This rearrangement joins TRBV6-2 or TRBV6-3 to TRBJ1-5; TRBD1 might be the D (6 bases). Germline V gives CDR1 MNHEY, CDR2 SVGEGT. The V end was cut by 2 bases, the J end by 9 bases, with 14 bases between. The CDR3 loop spans 14 amino acids. CDR3 sequence: CASSYGGGVGPQHF. The CDR3, as DNA: TGTGCCAGCAGTTACGGGGGGGGCGTAGGGCCCCAGCATTTT.

The chain joins TRBV5-4 to TRBJ2-1; 9 nucleotides match TRBD2. This CDR3 is 15 amino acids long. The trim removed 4 bases at V and 3 bases at J, leaving 5 bases unmatched. From germline, CDR1 is SGHNT and CDR2 YYREEE (reference sequence). The CDR3 is CASSQTSGYYNEQFF. DNA of the CDR3: TGTGCCAGCAGCCAGACTAGCGGTTACTACAATGAGCAGTTCTTC.

This clonotype was detected only a few times. The rearrangement links TRBV20-1 to TRBJ2-2; 11 nucleotides agree with TRBD2. The CDR3 sequence is 17 residues long. Trimming at V came to 5 bases and at J to 2 bases, leaving 10 bases not matched to a gene. The germline V gene has CDR1 DFQATT and CDR2 SNEGSKA (reference sequence). The CDR3 DNA sequence: TGCAGTGCTGGACGTAGGACTAGCGGGCTCAACACCGGGGAGCTGTTTTTT. This translates into CSAGRRTSGLNTGELFF.

The genes are TRBV11-2 and TRBJ2-7; possible D gene TRBD1, 6 bases. Germline CDR1 reads SGHAT; CDR2 reads FQNNGV. The germline V and J ends were trimmed by 3 bases and 2 bases, with 8 bases remaining between them. The CDR3 consists of 13 residues. Here the CDR3 reads CASSFQGTYEQYF. DNA for the CDR3: TGTGCCAGCAGCTTCCAGGGGACCTACGAGCAGTACTTC.

The V and J genes are TRBV19 and TRBJ2-5; D is unresolved. CDR1 is LNHDA, CDR2 SQIVND, per germline (reference sequence). The CDR3 runs 14 residues. Trimming shortened V by 4 bases and J by 0 bases, and 9 bases separated the two germline ends. The CDR3 DNA reads TGTGCCAGTAGTACCCTACAGAACCAAGAGACCCAGTACTTC. This gives the protein CASSTLQNQETQYF.

The V and J genes are TRBV12-3 or TRBV12-4 and TRBJ1-5; D is undetermined. V was trimmed by 1 base and J by 5 bases, leaving 9 bases between them. This CDR3 is 14 amino acids long. The CDR3: CASSLGSAYQPQHF. The CDR3 region has the DNA TGTGCCAGCAGTTTAGGGTCAGCTTATCAGCCCCAGCATTTT.

There are a few counts of this clonotype. The chain uses TRBV3-1 and TRBJ1-1, with D uncertain. The CDR3 is 12 amino acids. Trimming pared 5 bases from V and 3 bases from J, leaving 7 bases between. Germline CDR1 is LGHDT and CDR2 is YNNKEL (reference sequence). Here the CDR3 reads CASSNTDTEAFF. In DNA form, the CDR3 reads TGTGCCAGCAGCAACACGGACACTGAAGCTTTCTTT.

This clonotype was observed a few times. The chain combines TRBV5-1 with TRBJ2-1, with D unclear. The CDR3 is 14 residues long. Trimming left V 0 bases short and J 10 bases short, with 14 bases between. From germline, CDR1 is SGHRS and CDR2 YFSETQ. Written as DNA, the CDR3 is TGCGCCAGCAGCTTGGACGGGCCCGGCACCGAGCAGTTCTTC. Translated: CASSLDGPGTEQFF.

In this sample, this clonotype turned up many times. The chain carries TRBV7-8 and TRBJ2-1, with 7 positions matching TRBD2. Germline loops: CDR1 SGHVS, CDR2 FQNEAQ. The CDR3 is 16 amino acids. Trimming cost V 4 bases and J 4 bases; bases outside gene matches: 10. CDR3 protein: CASSSPGGSFYNEQFF. The CDR3 DNA reads TGTGCCAGCAGCTCCCCTGGCGGGAGCTTTTACAATGAGCAGTTCTTC.

CDR3 residues: CASSLGTGRTSNYGYTF. In nucleotides, the CDR3 is TGTGCCAGCAGCTTAGGGACAGGACGAACTTCTAACTATGGCTACACCTTC. This chain joins TRBV7-6 and TRBJ1-2; 7 bases map to TRBD1. Germline assignment: CDR1 SGHVS and CDR2 FNYEAQ. J gave up 0 bases and V 1 base, and 8 bases lay outside the gene matches. The CDR3 contains 17 residues.

The genes are TRBV12-3 or TRBV12-4 and TRBJ1-1; D gene ambiguous. The CDR3 length is 12 residues. The germline V and J ends were trimmed by 5 bases and 4 bases, with 8 bases remaining between them. The CDR3 region has the DNA TGTGCCAGCAGTAACCCCCGCACTGAAGCTTTCTTT. Amino acid sequence: CASSNPRTEAFF.

This clonotype was observed a few times. This chain connects TRBV29-1 to TRBJ1-2; possibly TRBD1 for D (6 bases). Per germline, CDR1 SQVTM and CDR2 ANQGSEA. The CDR3 is 15 residues long. CDR3 in DNA: TGCAGTACTTCCCCCCTACTACAGGGCATCGGTGGCTACACCTTC. Amino acids: CSTSPLLQGIGGYTF.

The V gene is TRBV5-4, the J gene TRBJ1-4; the match to TRBD1 covers 7 bases. V was clipped by 4 bases and J by 3 bases; unmatched bases: 6. Germline V gene sequence: CDR1 SGHNT, CDR2 YYREEE (reference sequence). The CDR3 length is 15 residues. CDR3 sequence reads: CASSQGQASNEKLFF. As DNA, the CDR3 is TGTGCCAGCAGCCAAGGACAGGCTTCTAATGAAAAACTGTTTTTT. Using reference TRBV5-4 and TRBJ1-4 for the parts outside the CDR3, the full variable domain is ETGVTQSPTHLIKTRGQQVTLRCSSQSGHNTVSWYQQALGQGPQFIFQYYREEENGRGNFPPRFSGLQFPNYSSELNVNALELDDSALYLCASSQGQASNEKLFFGSGTQLSVL.

On this clonotype: A much larger clonotype is one base distant, so this may be a read error. This chain links TRBV9 with TRBJ1-2; 9 positions match TRBD1. V lost 4 bases, J lost 0 bases, and 10 bases stayed unmatched. The CDR3 loop spans 17 amino acids. Germline V gives CDR1 SGDLS, CDR2 YYNGEE. The CDR3 loop is CASSTRPDRGANYGYTF. CDR3 coding DNA: TGTGCCAGCAGCACGAGACCGGACAGGGGAGCTAACTATGGCTACACCTTC.

Only a few counts were recorded for this clonotype. The V call is TRBV6-6, the J call TRBJ2-7, with TRBD1 identical over 7 bases. Germline lookup yields CDR1 MNHNY and CDR2 SVGAGI (reference sequence). The ends lost 2 bases at V and 1 base at J; junction bases unmatched: 11. The CDR3 spans 17 residues. DNA for the CDR3: TGTGCCAGCAGTTACGCCACGGGACAGAGAATTTCCTACGAGCAGTACTTC. Residues: CASSYATGQRISYEQYF.

The chain has TRBV5-6 and TRBJ2-7; D is unresolved. CDR1 SGHDT and CDR2 YYEEEE come from the germline V gene. V shed 1 base and J shed 0 bases, with 14 bases lying between them. The CDR3 runs to 16 residues. The CDR3 sequence is CASSLSPQRLSYEQYF. As DNA, the CDR3 is TGTGCCAGCAGCTTGTCGCCACAGCGCCTCTCCTACGAGCAGTACTTC.